These 8 T cell receptor beta chains came from one sample sequenced in a study of cytomegalovirus exposure and HLA in healthy donors. Profiled with immunoSEQ multiplex PCR; TCRdb holds only in-frame clones, not every one. Found here are 65,000 or so clones, about 94% of them singletons; the top ten hold around 4.5%. Material: PBMCs. All receptors come from a young man in good health and CMV-seropositive.

This clone appeared a single time. The rearrangement uses TRBV7-3 and TRBJ2-3, with a possible D match to TRBD2 (6 bases). Germline-derived CDR1 and CDR2 are SGHTA and FQGTGA. CDR3 length: 14 residues. V was pared by 8 bases and J by 0 bases, with 12 bases between. DNA for the CDR3: TGTGCCAGCTCTGGCGGGGCTAGCACAGATACGCAGTATTTT. It translates to CASSGGASTDTQYF.

The J gene is TRBJ1-4, the V gene TRBV5-6; D possibly corresponds to TRBD1 (5 bases). Germline assignment: CDR1 SGHDT and CDR2 YYEEEE. This CDR3 contains 15 residues. Trimming left V 4 bases short and J 8 bases short, with 18 bases between. The CDR3 bases are TGTGCCAGCAGCGGGTTTGGACAATCGTGGGAAAAACTGTTTTTT. Protein product: CASSGFGQSWEKLFF. The full variable domain, its missing parts supplied by reference TRBV5-6 and TRBJ1-4, is DAGVTQSPTHLIKTRGQQVTLRCSPKSGHDTVSWYQQALGQGPQFIFQYYEEEERQRGNFPDRFSGHQFPNYSSELNVNALLLGDSALYLCASSGFGQSWEKLFFGSGTQLSVL.

V and J are TRBV2 and TRBJ2-5; 9 nucleotides agree with TRBD2. The CDR3 covers 18 residues. Germline V gives CDR1 SNHLY, CDR2 FYNNEI. Losses at the gene ends were 7 bases for V and 1 base for J; bases not matched to a gene: 16. CDR3: CASTSFASGAGTQETQYF. The CDR3 DNA reads as TGTGCCAGCACTTCGTTCGCTAGCGGGGCGGGAACCCAAGAGACCCAGTACTTC.

The rearrangement links TRBV7-9 to TRBJ1-2, with 12 nucleotides matching TRBD1. Germline V lookup: CDR1 SEHNR, CDR2 FQNEAQ (reference sequence). The CDR3 extends over 18 amino acids. V lost 5 bases, J lost 1 base, and 11 bases stayed unmatched. The CDR3 sequence is CASSPAEGQGAVNYGYTF. CDR3 in DNA: TGTGCCAGCAGCCCTGCCGAGGGACAGGGGGCCGTTAACTATGGCTACACCTTC.

The CDR3 bases are TGTGCCAGCAGCTGGACAGGGCGAACAGATACGCAGTATTTT. As protein: CASSWTGRTDTQYF. V usage is TRBV11-3 and J usage is TRBJ2-3; 8 bases are a match to TRBD1. With 4 bases clipped from V and 3 bases from J, the junction kept 3 bases outside the gene matches. The CDR3 runs 14 residues. The germline CDR1 and CDR2 sequences are SGHNT and YENEEA. Together with reference TRBV11-3 and TRBJ2-3, the CDR3 gives the full variable domain: EAGVVQSPRYKIIEKKQPVAFWCNPISGHNTLYWYLQNLGQGPELLIRYENEEAVDDSQLPKDRFSAERLKGVDSTLKIQPAELGDSAVYLCASSWTGRTDTQYFGPGTRLTVL.

The genes are TRBV28 and TRBJ1-1; tentative D call: TRBD1 (6 bases). Germline V CDR1 and CDR2: MDHEN, SYDVKM. Between the trimmed V and J ends, which lost 8 bases and 5 bases, there was a span of 24 bases. This CDR3 is built from 16 residues. This CDR3 is CASVVTEPQGWTEAFF. In nucleotides, the CDR3 is TGTGCCAGCGTAGTGACCGAACCCCAGGGGTGGACTGAAGCTTTCTTT.

V gene TRBV15 combines with J gene TRBJ2-3; no clear D gene. There are 14 residues in the CDR3. Trimming shortened V by 0 bases and J by 0 bases, and 4 bases separated the two germline ends. Germline values: CDR1 LNHNV, CDR2 YYDKDF (reference sequence). The CDR3 DNA reads as TGTGCCACCAGCAGAGATCAGAGCACAGATACGCAGTATTTT. Protein: CATSRDQSTDTQYF.

The genes are TRBV27 and TRBJ2-1; D unclear. The V gene lost 6 bases and the J gene lost 7 bases, with 10 bases spanning the gap. Per the germline V gene, CDR1 is MNHEY and CDR2 is SMNVEV (reference sequence). This CDR3 contains 12 residues. Here the CDR3 reads CASRTQNNEQFF. CDR3 sequence (DNA): TGTGCCAGCAGGACACAAAATAATGAGCAGTTCTTC.